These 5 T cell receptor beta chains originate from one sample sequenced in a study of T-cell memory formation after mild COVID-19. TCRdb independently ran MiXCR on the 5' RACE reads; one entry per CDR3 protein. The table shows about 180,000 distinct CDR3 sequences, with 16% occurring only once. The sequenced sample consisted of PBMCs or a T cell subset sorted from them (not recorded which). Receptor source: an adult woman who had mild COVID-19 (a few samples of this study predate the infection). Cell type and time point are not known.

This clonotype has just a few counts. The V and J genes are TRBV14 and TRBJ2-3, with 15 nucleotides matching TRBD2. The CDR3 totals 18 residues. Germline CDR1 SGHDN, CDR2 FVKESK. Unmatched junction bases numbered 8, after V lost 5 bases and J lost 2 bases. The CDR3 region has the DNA TGTGCCAGCAGCAGATATGGACTAGCGGGAGGGTACACAGATACGCAGTATTTT. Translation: CASSRYGLAGGYTDTQYF. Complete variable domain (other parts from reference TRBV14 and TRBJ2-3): EAGVTQFPSHSVIEKGQTVTLRCDPISGHDNLYWYRRVMGKEIKFLLHFVKESKQDESGMPNNRFLAERTGGTYSTLKVQPAELEDSGVYFCASSRYGLAGGYTDTQYFGPGTRLTVL.

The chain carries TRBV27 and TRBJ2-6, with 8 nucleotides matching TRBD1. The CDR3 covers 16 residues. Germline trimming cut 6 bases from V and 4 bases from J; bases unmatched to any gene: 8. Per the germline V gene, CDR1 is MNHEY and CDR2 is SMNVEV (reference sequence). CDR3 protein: CASSLKTGAGANVLTF. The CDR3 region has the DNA TGTGCCAGCAGCCTCAAGACAGGGGCCGGGGCCAACGTCCTGACTTTC.

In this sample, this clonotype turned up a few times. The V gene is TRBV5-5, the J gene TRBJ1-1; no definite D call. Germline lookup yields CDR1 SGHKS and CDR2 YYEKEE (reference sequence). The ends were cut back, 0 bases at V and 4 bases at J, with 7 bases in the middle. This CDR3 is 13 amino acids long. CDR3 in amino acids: CASSLGVPTEAFF. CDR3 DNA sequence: TGTGCCAGCAGCTTGGGGGTTCCCACTGAAGCTTTCTTT.

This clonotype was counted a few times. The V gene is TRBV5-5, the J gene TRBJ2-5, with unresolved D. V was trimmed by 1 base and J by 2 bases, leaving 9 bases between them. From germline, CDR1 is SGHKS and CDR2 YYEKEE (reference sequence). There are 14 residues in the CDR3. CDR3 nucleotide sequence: TGTGCCAGCAGCTTGCCCCGGATACAAGAGACCCAGTACTTC. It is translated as CASSLPRIQETQYF.

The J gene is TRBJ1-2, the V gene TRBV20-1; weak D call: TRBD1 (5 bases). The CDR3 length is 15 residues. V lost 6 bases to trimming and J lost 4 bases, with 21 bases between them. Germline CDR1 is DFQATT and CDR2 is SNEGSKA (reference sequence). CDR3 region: CSALGQGGFRYGYTF. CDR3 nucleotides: TGCAGTGCCCTCGGGCAGGGAGGTTTTCGCTATGGCTACACCTTC.